This T cell receptor (beta chain) was observed in a study of low-dose radiotherapy and immunotherapy resistance in tumors. Study context: The regimen for patients comprised intravenous nivolumab 240 mg every two weeks plus intravenous ipilimumab 1 mg/kg every six weeks. Starting cycle 1 day 1, oral aspirin 300 mg was given daily for four cycles. The study administered intravenous cyclophosphamide at 200 mg/m2 every two weeks, one day ahead of radiation and immunotherapy.

This clonotype has a count of ten or more. Stated time point: after trial treatment. Stated treatment: LDRT plus nivolumab, ipilimumab, low-dose cyclophosphamide and aspirin (RACIN trial). TCRs were put through approximately 20 PCR cycles of amplification with Phusion. A constant-region primer and the V-primer adapter served as the primer pair. Amplifying the isolated mRNA was done by in vitro transcription. TCRdb independently ran MiXCR on the reads; one entry per CDR3 protein. The sample yields over 50,000 distinct CDR3 sequences, roughly a third seen once. This CDR3 contains 14 residues. Germline assignment: CDR1 MNHEY and CDR2 SMNVEV (reference sequence). The J segment lost 3 bases and the V segment lost 7 bases, leaving 6 bases of the junction unmatched.

This specimen was PBMCs, taken after low-dose radiotherapy plus immunotherapy. The sequence was collected from a male donor with rectosigmoid adenocarcinoma. This chain uses TRBV27 with TRBJ2-7, with TRBD2 matching 10 bases. DNA for the CDR3: TGTGCCAGCAATCCCGGACTAGCGGTCTACGAGCAGTACTTC. Protein product: CASNPGLAVYEQYF.